The 26 T cell receptor beta chains in this list originate from one sample, sequenced in a study of T-cell memory formation after mild COVID-19 (dated by TCRdb to 2020 to 2022). Library preparation used 5' RACE. Sequencing was carried out with an Illumina NovaSeq 6000. The public reads were reanalyzed by TCRdb: fastp trimming at Q25, MiXCR alignment, in-frame beta chains only. Rows are unified per CDR3 protein, each entry keeping the most common DNA and genes. The sample table lists 550,000 to 700,000 distinct CDR3 sequences, 15% to 20% of them with a count of one. Clones ranked in the top ten supply around 7.8% of the sample. Sequenced sample: PBMCs or a T cell subset sorted from them (not recorded which). The receptors stem from an adult woman who had mild COVID-19 (a few samples of this study predate the infection). The sample titles of this study are shuffled in the database, so cell type and time point are left out; the donor was told from shared clones.

The V and J genes are TRBV7-9 and TRBJ1-2; D unresolved. The CDR3 runs to 16 residues. Germline V gene data show CDR1 as SEHNR and CDR2 as FQNEAQ (reference sequence). Trimming stripped 5 bases from V and 2 bases from J, with 18 bases between. The CDR3 here is CASSPRGLKGNYGYTF. Here the CDR3 DNA reads TGTGCCAGCAGCCCTAGAGGACTAAAAGGGAACTATGGCTACACCTTC.

Only a few counts were recorded for this clonotype. The rearrangement links TRBV2 to TRBJ1-6; 11 bases fit TRBD1. The V and J ends lost 10 bases and 9 bases, in that order; junction bases with no gene match: 5. There are 13 residues in the CDR3. The V gene's germline CDR1 is SNHLY and CDR2 FYNNEI. CDR3 sequence reads: CAKRDRGFSPLHF. DNA for the CDR3: TGTGCCAAAAGGGACAGGGGGTTTTCACCCCTCCACTTT. The complete variable domain, with remaining parts taken from reference TRBV2 and TRBJ1-6, reads EPEVTQTPSHQVTQMGQEVILRCVPISNHLYFYWYRQILGQKVEFLVSFYNNEISEKSEIFDDQFSVERPDGSNFTLKIRSTKLEDSAMYFCAKRDRGFSPLHFGNGTRLTVT.

The chain employs TRBV29-1 and TRBJ2-2; D perhaps matches TRBD2 (6 bases). This CDR3 has 14 amino acids. Germline V gene lookup returns CDR1 SQVTM and CDR2 ANQGSEA. Trimming removed 3 bases at V and 2 bases at J, with 10 bases between. The CDR3 bases are TGCAGCGTTGACCCGGGAGCCAACACCGGGGAGCTGTTTTTT. It translates to CSVDPGANTGELFF.

The chain links TRBV27 to TRBJ2-1; 10 positions match TRBD2. The V gene end was trimmed by 3 bases and the J gene end by 9 bases; junction bases not matched to a gene: 14. Germline V gene lookup returns CDR1 MNHEY and CDR2 SMNVEV (reference sequence). The CDR3 length is 17 residues. This CDR3 is CASSFPGGSGRRGEQFF. The CDR3 DNA reads TGTGCCAGCAGTTTCCCGGGAGGTAGCGGGAGGAGGGGTGAGCAGTTCTTC.

The sample holds a few counts of this clonotype. The rearrangement links TRBV18 to TRBJ2-1; 10 nucleotides align to TRBD2. The V gene end was trimmed by 0 bases and the J gene end by 9 bases; junction bases not matched to a gene: 11. Germline CDR1 KGHSH, CDR2 LQKENI. There are 17 residues in the CDR3. Written as DNA, the CDR3 is TGTGCCAGCTCACCACCGATCCTAGCGGGGGCCAACACTGAGCAGTTCTTC. This translates into CASSPPILAGANTEQFF.

The CDR3 protein is CSARSKQGSGETQYF. The CDR3 DNA reads TGCAGTGCTCGAAGCAAACAGGGCTCCGGAGAGACCCAGTACTTC. V usage is TRBV20-1 and J usage is TRBJ2-5, with a weak D call TRBD1 (6 bases). Germline V gene data show CDR1 as DFQATT and CDR2 as SNEGSKA (reference sequence). The length of the CDR3 is 15 residues. V dropped 5 bases and J dropped 4 bases, with 20 bases sitting between them.

This chain links TRBV7-8 with TRBJ2-1; 11 bases are a match to TRBD2. The V gene end was trimmed by 11 bases and the J gene end by 5 bases; junction bases not matched to a gene: 11. The CDR3 sequence is 15 residues long. CDR1 and CDR2 (germline): SGHVS, FQNEAQ. CDR3 residues: CAGKPAGLADNEQFF. The CDR3, as DNA: TGTGCCGGAAAACCGGCGGGACTAGCGGACAATGAGCAGTTCTTC. The variable domain in full, with the rest retrieved from reference TRBV7-8 and TRBJ2-1, is GAGVSQSPRYKVAKRGQDVALRCDPISGHVSLFWYQQALGQGPEFLTYFQNEAQLDKSGLPSDRFFAERPEGSVSTLKIQRTQQEDSAVYLCAGKPAGLADNEQFFGPGTRLTVL.

The J gene is TRBJ2-7, the V gene TRBV6-2 or TRBV6-3; perhaps D is TRBD1 or TRBD2 (6 bases each). CDR3 size: 14 residues. Deletions cut 8 bases from V and 5 bases from J, with 19 bases between. The V gene's germline CDR1 is MNHEY and CDR2 SVGEGT. The CDR3 region is CASLEGGRINEQYF. In DNA, the CDR3 is TGTGCCAGCCTGGAAGGGGGGCGCATTAACGAGCAGTACTTC.

The chain recombines TRBV9 with TRBJ2-1; D remains unclear. This CDR3 is 14 amino acids long. Germline V gene sequence: CDR1 SGDLS, CDR2 YYNGEE. Between the trimmed V and J ends, which lost 0 bases and 5 bases, there was a span of 9 bases. CDR3 nucleotides: TGTGCCAGCAGCGTAGGTTTTAGCCACAATGAGCAGTTCTTC. It specifies CASSVGFSHNEQFF.

This clonotype was seen more than once but under ten times. This CDR3 reads CASSRSSGGAYEQYF. For the CDR3, the DNA is TGCGCCAGCAGCCGCAGTAGCGGGGGGGCTTACGAGCAGTACTTC. This chain connects TRBV4-1 to TRBJ2-7, with 11 bases identical to TRBD2. This CDR3 has 15 amino acids. Germline assignment: CDR1 MGHRA and CDR2 YSYEKL. Losses at the gene ends were 4 bases for V and 4 bases for J; bases not matched to a gene: 6.

This clonotype was seen only once. The rearrangement links TRBV12-3 or TRBV12-4 to TRBJ1-2; D is perhaps TRBD1 (5 bases). The ends were cut back, 7 bases at V and 3 bases at J, with 15 bases in the middle. The CDR3 is made up of 14 amino acids. The CDR3 reads CASTLQVWDYGYTF. CDR3 nucleotides: TGTGCCAGCACCCTACAGGTGTGGGACTATGGCTACACCTTC.

This chain uses TRBV7-9 with TRBJ2-5, with a possible D match to TRBD1 (5 bases). The CDR3 is 17 residues long. Germline values: CDR1 SEHNR, CDR2 FQNEAQ (reference sequence). Trimming stripped 1 base from V and 1 base from J, with 16 bases between. CDR3 loop: CASSLGAPTAIQETQYF. The CDR3 DNA is TGTGCCAGCAGCTTAGGGGCCCCGACAGCCATCCAAGAGACCCAGTACTTC.

This clonotype was detected ten times or more. This rearrangement joins TRBV12-3 or TRBV12-4 to TRBJ2-2; D may correspond to TRBD1 or TRBD2 (5 bases each). The CDR3 extends over 16 amino acids. With 6 bases removed from V and 1 base from J, the gap between germline ends came to 15 bases. CDR3 DNA: TGTGCCAGCAGCCGGGACCGGCGCGGGAACACCGGGGAGCTGTTTTTT. Its translation is CASSRDRRGNTGELFF.

This chain uses TRBV9 with TRBJ2-3, with 10 positions matching TRBD1. The CDR3 runs to 16 residues. CDR1 SGDLS and CDR2 YYNGEE come from the germline V gene. V dropped 4 bases and J dropped 2; count of bases not matched to a gene: 7. The CDR3 spells CASSTGQGGHTDTQYF. In DNA form, the CDR3 reads TGTGCCAGCAGCACCGGACAGGGGGGACACACAGATACGCAGTATTTT.

The chain is built from TRBV5-1 and TRBJ2-5; possibly TRBD1 for D (6 bases). Germline V gives CDR1 SGHRS, CDR2 YFSETQ. V dropped 7 bases and J dropped 5 bases, with 15 bases sitting between them. This CDR3 region has 13 residues. This CDR3 reads CASSQQGRETQYF. The CDR3 coding sequence is TGCGCCAGCTCCCAACAGGGTCGGGAGACCCAGTACTTC. Complete variable domain (other parts from reference TRBV5-1 and TRBJ2-5): KAGVTQTPRYLIKTRGQQVTLSCSPISGHRSVSWYQQTPGQGLQFLFEYFSETQRNKGNFPGRFSGRQFSNSRSEMNVSTLELGDSALYLCASSQQGRETQYFGPGTRLLVL.

The chain employs TRBV15 and TRBJ1-1, with unresolved D. Germline values: CDR1 LNHNV, CDR2 YYDKDF (reference sequence). V was trimmed by 1 base and J by 1 base, leaving 13 bases between them. This CDR3 contains 16 residues. The CDR3 protein is CATSRVPVQRNTEAFF. The CDR3, as DNA: TGTGCCACCAGCAGAGTCCCGGTACAGCGGAACACTGAAGCTTTCTTT.

The chain employs TRBV3-1 and TRBJ1-1; D is unclear. The CDR3 extends over 13 amino acids. CDR1 is LGHDT and CDR2 is YNNKEL in the germline V gene (reference sequence). V lost 4 bases, J lost 1 base, and 7 bases lay in between. CDR3 nucleotide sequence: TGTGCCAGCAGCCGGGTACAGAACACTGAAGCTTTCTTT. As protein: CASSRVQNTEAFF.

The V gene is TRBV21-1, the J gene TRBJ2-7; the tabulated D call, TRBD1, remains unverified against the DNA. TRBV21-1 is deemed a pseudogene. CDR3 length: 17 amino acids. This CDR3 reads CASSDRAGTGEGYEQYF. DNA for the CDR3: TGTGCCAGCAGCGATCGGGCCGGGACAGGGGAAGGCTACGAGCAGTACTTC.

This sequence joins TRBV12-3 or TRBV12-4 and TRBJ1-2, with D possibly matching TRBD1 (5 bases). The CDR3 is 13 residues long. V lost 7 bases to trimming and J lost 10 bases, with 19 bases between them. CDR3 sequence: CASIARGRKDYTF. Written as DNA, the CDR3 is TGTGCCAGCATTGCACGGGGGAGAAAGGACTACACCTTC.

V is TRBV7-8 and J is TRBJ2-5; 11 nucleotides match TRBD2. CDR3 length: 15 amino acids. Germline CDR1 SGHVS, CDR2 FQNEAQ. V shed 5 bases and J 5 bases; nucleotides not matched to a gene: 7. CDR3 residues: CASSLTSGSGETQYF. CDR3 nucleotides: TGTGCCAGCAGCCTCACTAGCGGGAGTGGCGAGACCCAGTACTTC.

The chain is built from TRBV29-1 and TRBJ2-3; a weak D match, TRBD1 (5 bases). V lost 6 bases and J 1 base, leaving 11 bases between the germline ends. Germline CDR1 and CDR2: SQVTM and ANQGSEA. This CDR3 contains 13 residues. CDR3 sequence (DNA): TGCAGCGTGACCGGACAACGCACAGATACGCAGTATTTT. Translated, it gives CSVTGQRTDTQYF.

V usage is TRBV6-5 and J usage is TRBJ1-2; tentative D call: TRBD1 (5 bases). This CDR3 has 15 residues. Trimming shortened V by 0 bases and J by 6 bases, and 14 bases separated the two germline ends. Germline V gene data show CDR1 as MNHEY and CDR2 as SVGAGI. The CDR3 loop is CASSYSGQPIDGYTF. The CDR3 DNA follows: TGTGCCAGCAGTTACTCGGGGCAGCCGATTGATGGCTACACCTTC.

This clonotype was counted only a few times. The chain carries TRBV11-3 and TRBJ2-5; D is unclear. Trimming shortened V by 5 bases and J by 0 bases, and 16 bases separated the two germline ends. CDR3 length: 16 residues. Germline CDR1 and CDR2: SGHNT and YENEEA. The CDR3 sequence is CASSPPTGVYQETQYF. For the CDR3, the DNA is TGTGCCAGCAGCCCCCCAACGGGCGTATACCAAGAGACCCAGTACTTC. The full variable domain, rest sourced from reference TRBV11-3 and TRBJ2-5, is EAGVVQSPRYKIIEKKQPVAFWCNPISGHNTLYWYLQNLGQGPELLIRYENEEAVDDSQLPKDRFSAERLKGVDSTLKIQPAELGDSAVYLCASSPPTGVYQETQYFGPGTRLLVL.

The CDR3 DNA reads TGTGCCAGCTGGACCGGGACAGGGCTGTACGAGCAGTACTTC. Its protein product is CASWTGTGLYEQYF. V is TRBV2 and J is TRBJ2-7; 9 nucleotides agree with TRBD1. CDR3 length: 14 residues. Germline values: CDR1 SNHLY, CDR2 FYNNEI. The V segment lost 8 bases and the J segment 4 bases; nucleotides outside the gene matches: 9.

This clonotype has more than one count but fewer than ten. One junction end does not reproduce the germline sequence, and a read error may be involved. The chain carries TRBV12-3 or TRBV12-4 and TRBJ2-7; 14 positions agree with TRBD2. CDR3 length: 21 amino acids. CDR3 amino acids: CASSLAAGTALGLAGESEQYF. CDR3 nucleotide sequence: TGTGCCAGCAGCTTAGCCGCCGGGACAGCCTTGGGACTAGCGGGAGAGAGCGAGCAGTACTTC.

V gene TRBV5-4 combines with J gene TRBJ2-5; TRBD2 matches 11 bases. The V and J ends lost 1 base and 5 bases, in that order; junction bases with no gene match: 19. The germline V gene encodes CDR1 SGHNT and CDR2 YYREEE (reference sequence). The CDR3 spans 20 residues. The CDR3 DNA reads TGTGCCAGCAGCTTGTTCAGAAAAACTAGCGGGAGCGCGCGGGGGGAGACCCAGTACTTC. The encoded protein is CASSLFRKTSGSARGETQYF.